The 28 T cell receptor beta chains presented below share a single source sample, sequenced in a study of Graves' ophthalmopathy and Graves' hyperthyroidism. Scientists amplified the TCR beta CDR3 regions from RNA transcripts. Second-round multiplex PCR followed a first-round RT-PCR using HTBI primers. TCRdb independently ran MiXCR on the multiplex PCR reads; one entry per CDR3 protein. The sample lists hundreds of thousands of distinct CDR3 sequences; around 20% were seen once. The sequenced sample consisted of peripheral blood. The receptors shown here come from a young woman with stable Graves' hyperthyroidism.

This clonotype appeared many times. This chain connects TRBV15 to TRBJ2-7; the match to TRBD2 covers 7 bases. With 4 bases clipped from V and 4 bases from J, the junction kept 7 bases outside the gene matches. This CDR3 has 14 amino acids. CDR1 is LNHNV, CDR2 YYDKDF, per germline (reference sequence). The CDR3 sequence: CATSKRELGYEQYF. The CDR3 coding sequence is TGTGCCACCAGCAAGCGGGAATTGGGTTACGAGCAGTACTTC.

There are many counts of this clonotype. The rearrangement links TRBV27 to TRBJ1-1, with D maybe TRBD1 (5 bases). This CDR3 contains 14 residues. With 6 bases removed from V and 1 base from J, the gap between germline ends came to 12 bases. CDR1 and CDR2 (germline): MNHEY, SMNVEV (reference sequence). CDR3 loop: CASRETAANTEAFF. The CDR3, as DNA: TGTGCCAGCAGAGAGACAGCCGCGAACACTGAAGCTTTCTTT.

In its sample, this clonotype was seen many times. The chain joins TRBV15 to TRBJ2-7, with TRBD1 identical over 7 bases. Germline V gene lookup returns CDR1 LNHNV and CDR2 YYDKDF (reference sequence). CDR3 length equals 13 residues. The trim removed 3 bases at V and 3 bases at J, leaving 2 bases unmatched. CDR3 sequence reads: CATSSRTGYEQYF. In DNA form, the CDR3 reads TGTGCCACCAGCAGTAGGACAGGCTACGAGCAGTACTTC.

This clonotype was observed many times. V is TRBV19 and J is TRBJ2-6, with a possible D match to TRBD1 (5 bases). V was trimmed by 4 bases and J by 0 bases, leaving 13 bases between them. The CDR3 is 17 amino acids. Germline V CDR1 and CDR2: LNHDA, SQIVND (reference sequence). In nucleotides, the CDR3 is TGTGCCAGTAGTAGGCAGGGTGGATACTCTGGGGCCAACGTCCTGACTTTC. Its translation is CASSRQGGYSGANVLTF.

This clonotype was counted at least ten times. CDR3 DNA sequence: TGTGCCACCAGTGATTCGGGATGGGGACAAGAGACCCAGTACTTC. Protein product: CATSDSGWGQETQYF. The chain combines TRBV24-1 with TRBJ2-5, with D possibly being TRBD2 (5 bases). The V and J ends lost 2 bases and 2 bases respectively, with 11 bases between them. Looked up from germline, CDR1 is KGHDR and CDR2 is SFDVKD. CDR3 length: 15 amino acids.

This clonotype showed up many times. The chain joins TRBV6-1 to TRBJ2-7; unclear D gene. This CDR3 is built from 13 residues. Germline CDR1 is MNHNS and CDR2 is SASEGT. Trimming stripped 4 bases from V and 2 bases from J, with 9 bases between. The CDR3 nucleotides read TGTGCCAGCAGTGTGAATGCCGCCTACGAGCAGTACTTC. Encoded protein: CASSVNAAYEQYF.

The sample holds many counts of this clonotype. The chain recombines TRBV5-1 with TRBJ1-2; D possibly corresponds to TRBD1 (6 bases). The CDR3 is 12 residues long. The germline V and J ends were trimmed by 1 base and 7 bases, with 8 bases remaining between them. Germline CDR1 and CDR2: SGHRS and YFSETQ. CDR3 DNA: TGCGCCAGCAGCTTGATGGACAGTGGCTACACCTTC. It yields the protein CASSLMDSGYTF.

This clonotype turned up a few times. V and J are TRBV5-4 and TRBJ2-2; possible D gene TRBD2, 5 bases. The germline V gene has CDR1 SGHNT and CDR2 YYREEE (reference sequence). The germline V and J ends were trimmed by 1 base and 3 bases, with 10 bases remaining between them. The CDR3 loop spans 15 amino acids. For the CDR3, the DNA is TGTGCCAGCAGCTTGTGGCTAGCCGACACCGGGGAGCTGTTTTTT. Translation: CASSLWLADTGELFF.

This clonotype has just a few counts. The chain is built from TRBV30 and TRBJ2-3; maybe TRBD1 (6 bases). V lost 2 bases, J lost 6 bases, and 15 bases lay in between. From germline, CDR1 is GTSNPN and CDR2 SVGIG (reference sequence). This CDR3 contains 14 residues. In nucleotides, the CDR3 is TGTGCCTGGAGTTCCATGGGGGCAGGCGATACGCAGTATTTT. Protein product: CAWSSMGAGDTQYF.

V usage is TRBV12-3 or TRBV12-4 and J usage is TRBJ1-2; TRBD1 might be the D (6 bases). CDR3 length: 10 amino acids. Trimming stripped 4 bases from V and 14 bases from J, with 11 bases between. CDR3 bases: TGTGCCAGCAGTTGGGGGCTAGAAACCTTC. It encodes CASSWGLETF.

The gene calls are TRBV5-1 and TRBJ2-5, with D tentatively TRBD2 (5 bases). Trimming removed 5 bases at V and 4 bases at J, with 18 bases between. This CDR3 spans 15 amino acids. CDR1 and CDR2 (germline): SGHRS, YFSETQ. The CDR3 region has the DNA TGCGCCAGCAGTTTTGGACGGGGAGTACGAGAGACCCAGTACTTC. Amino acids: CASSFGRGVRETQYF.

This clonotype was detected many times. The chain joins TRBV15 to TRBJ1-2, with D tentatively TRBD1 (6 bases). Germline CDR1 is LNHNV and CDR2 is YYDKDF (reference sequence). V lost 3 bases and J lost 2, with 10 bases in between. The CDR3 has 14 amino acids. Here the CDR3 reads CATSRAGTNYGYTF. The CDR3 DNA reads TGTGCCACCAGCAGGGCCGGGACAAACTATGGCTACACCTTC.

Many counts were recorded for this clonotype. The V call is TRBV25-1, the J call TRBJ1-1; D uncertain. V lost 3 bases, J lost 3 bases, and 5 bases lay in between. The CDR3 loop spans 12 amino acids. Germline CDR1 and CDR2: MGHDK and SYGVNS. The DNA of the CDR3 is TGTGCCAGCAGTGAGGGGTACACTGAAGCTTTCTTT. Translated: CASSEGYTEAFF.

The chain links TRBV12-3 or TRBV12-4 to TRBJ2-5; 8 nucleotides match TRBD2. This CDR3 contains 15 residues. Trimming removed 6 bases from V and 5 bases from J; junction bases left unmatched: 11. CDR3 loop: CASSVGGTRGETQYF. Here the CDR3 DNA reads TGTGCCAGCAGCGTGGGGGGGACTAGAGGCGAGACCCAGTACTTC.

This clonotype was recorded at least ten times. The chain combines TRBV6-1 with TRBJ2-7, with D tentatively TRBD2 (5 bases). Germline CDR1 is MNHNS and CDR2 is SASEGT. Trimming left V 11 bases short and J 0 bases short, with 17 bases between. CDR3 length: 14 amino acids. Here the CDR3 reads CAVLPAGHSYEQYF. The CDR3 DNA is TGTGCCGTCCTTCCGGCGGGTCACTCCTACGAGCAGTACTTC.

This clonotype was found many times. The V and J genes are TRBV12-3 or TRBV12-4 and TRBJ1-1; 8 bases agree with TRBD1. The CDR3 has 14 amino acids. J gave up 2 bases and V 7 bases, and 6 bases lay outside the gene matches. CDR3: CASTSGGINTEAFF. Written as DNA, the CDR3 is TGTGCCAGCACCTCAGGGGGCATTAACACTGAAGCTTTCTTT.

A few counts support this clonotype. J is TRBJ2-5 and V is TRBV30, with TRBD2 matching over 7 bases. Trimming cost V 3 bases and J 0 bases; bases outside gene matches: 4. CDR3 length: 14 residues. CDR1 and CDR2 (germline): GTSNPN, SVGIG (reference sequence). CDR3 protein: CAWRQAGYQETQYF. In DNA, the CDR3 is TGTGCCTGGAGGCAAGCGGGGTACCAAGAGACCCAGTACTTC.

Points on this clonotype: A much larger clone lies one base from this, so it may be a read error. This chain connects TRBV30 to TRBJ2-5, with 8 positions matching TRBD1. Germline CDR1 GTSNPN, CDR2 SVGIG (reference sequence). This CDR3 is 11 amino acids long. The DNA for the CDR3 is TGTGCCTGGAGGACAGGGGAGACCAAGTACTTC. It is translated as CAWRTGETKYF.

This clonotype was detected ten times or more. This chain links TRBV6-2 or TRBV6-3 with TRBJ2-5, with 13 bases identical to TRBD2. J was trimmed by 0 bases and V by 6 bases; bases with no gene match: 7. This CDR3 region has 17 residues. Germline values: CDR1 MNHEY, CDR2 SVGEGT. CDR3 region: CASRTGTSGTYQETQYF. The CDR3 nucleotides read TGTGCCAGCAGAACCGGGACTAGCGGGACCTACCAAGAGACCCAGTACTTC.

The CDR3 region is CASSYLAGQPQHF. CDR3 DNA sequence: TGTGCCAGCAGCTACCTTGCGGGTCAGCCCCAGCATTTT. The V gene is TRBV7-2, the J gene TRBJ1-5; D is uncertain. CDR1 is SGHTA and CDR2 is FQGNSA in the germline V gene. V was pared by 4 bases and J by 6 bases, with 10 bases between. The CDR3 spans 13 residues.

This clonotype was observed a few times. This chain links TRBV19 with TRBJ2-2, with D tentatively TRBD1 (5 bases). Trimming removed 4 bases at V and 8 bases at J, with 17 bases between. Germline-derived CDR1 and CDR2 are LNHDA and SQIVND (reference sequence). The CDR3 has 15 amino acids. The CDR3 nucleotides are TGTGCCAGTAGTACCCTGGACACCCATTTAGGGGAGCTGTTTTTT. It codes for CASSTLDTHLGELFF.

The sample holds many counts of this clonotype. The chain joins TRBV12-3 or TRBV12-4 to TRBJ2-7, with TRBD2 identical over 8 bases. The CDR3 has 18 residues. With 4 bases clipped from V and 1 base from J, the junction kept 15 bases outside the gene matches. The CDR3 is CASSYVGSLAGPSYEQYF. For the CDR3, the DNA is TGTGCCAGCAGTTATGTGGGGAGTCTAGCGGGCCCATCCTACGAGCAGTACTTC.

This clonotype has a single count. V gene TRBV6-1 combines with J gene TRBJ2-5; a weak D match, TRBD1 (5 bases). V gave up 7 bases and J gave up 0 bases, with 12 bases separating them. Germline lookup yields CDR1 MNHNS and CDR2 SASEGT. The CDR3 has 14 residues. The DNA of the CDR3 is TGTGCCAGCACCTCAGGGCGGCACCAAGAGACCCAGTACTTC. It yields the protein CASTSGRHQETQYF.

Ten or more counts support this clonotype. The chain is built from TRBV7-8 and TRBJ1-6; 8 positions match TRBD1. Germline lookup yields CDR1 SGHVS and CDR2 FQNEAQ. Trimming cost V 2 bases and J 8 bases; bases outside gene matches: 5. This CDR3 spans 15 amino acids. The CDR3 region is CASSLSTGGYSPLHF. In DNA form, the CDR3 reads TGTGCCAGCAGCTTAAGCACAGGGGGATATTCACCCCTCCACTTT. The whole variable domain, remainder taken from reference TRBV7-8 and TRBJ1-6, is GAGVSQSPRYKVAKRGQDVALRCDPISGHVSLFWYQQALGQGPEFLTYFQNEAQLDKSGLPSDRFFAERPEGSVSTLKIQRTQQEDSAVYLCASSLSTGGYSPLHFGNGTRLTVT.

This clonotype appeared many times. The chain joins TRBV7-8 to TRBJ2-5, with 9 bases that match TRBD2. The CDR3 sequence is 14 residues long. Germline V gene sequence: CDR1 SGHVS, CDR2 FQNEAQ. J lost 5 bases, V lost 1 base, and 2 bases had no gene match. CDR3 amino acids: CASSLVSGRETQYF. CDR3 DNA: TGTGCCAGCAGCTTAGTAAGCGGGAGGGAGACCCAGTACTTC.

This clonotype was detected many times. CDR3 sequence (DNA): TGTGCCAGCACGTTTGTAGGCGGCGGGGAGCTGTTTTTT. Amino acid sequence: CASTFVGGGELFF. The chain couples TRBV12-3 or TRBV12-4 to TRBJ2-2; no firm D call. Trimming removed 7 bases from V and 7 bases from J, with 13 bases in between. The CDR3 is 13 residues long.

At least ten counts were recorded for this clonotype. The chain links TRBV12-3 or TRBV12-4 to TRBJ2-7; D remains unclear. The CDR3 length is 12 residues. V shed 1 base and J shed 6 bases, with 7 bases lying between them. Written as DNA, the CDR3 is TGTGCCAGCAGTTTAGAGAACACCGAGCAGTACTTC. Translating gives CASSLENTEQYF.

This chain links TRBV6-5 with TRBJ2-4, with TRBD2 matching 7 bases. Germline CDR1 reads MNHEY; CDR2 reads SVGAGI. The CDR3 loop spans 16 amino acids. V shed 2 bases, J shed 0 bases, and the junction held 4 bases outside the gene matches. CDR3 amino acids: CASSYGGELAKNIQYF. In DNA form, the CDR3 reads TGTGCCAGCAGTTACGGGGGGGAACTAGCCAAAAACATTCAGTACTTC.